Each of the 10 T cell receptor beta chains below was sequenced from the same sample in a study of tumor-infiltrating lymphocytes in glioblastoma multiforme. Multiple V-beta primers and a C-beta primer amplified TCRB from RNA. In TCRdb, the multiplex PCR reads were re-called with MiXCR into one record per CDR3 protein. Of about 11,000 distinct CDR3 sequences in the sample, approximately 75% are singletons; the top ten hold less than 50%. Sequencing input: brain tumor tissue. These receptors came from a male donor with glioblastoma.

The rearrangement joins TRBV11-2 to TRBJ2-1; D not certain. V gave up 5 bases and J gave up 5 bases, with 22 bases separating them. The germline gives CDR1 SGHAT, CDR2 FQNNGV. CDR3 length: 17 residues. This CDR3 reads CASSRTDWVGPDNEQFF. The CDR3 coding sequence is TGTGCCAGCAGCCGAACAGACTGGGTTGGGCCGGACAATGAGCAGTTCTTC.

To note about this clonotype: This could be a read error, since a much larger clone is one nucleotide away. V is TRBV7-9 and J is TRBJ1-2; TRBD1 matches 8 bases. The CDR3 runs to 13 residues. CDR1 and CDR2 (germline): SEHNR, FQNEAQ (reference sequence). The CDR3 region is CASSPQGADGYSF. The CDR3 DNA is TGTGCCAGCAGCCCGCAGGGGGCGGATGGCTACTCCTTC.

In regard to this clonotype: At one of its ends the junction is not consistent with the germline gene, which may arise from a read error. V and J are TRBV12-3 or TRBV12-4 and TRBJ2-3; perhaps TRBD2 as D (7 bases). The CDR3 spans 16 residues. CDR3 DNA sequence: TGTACCAGCAGTTACCCCAAGGAGGGGGGGGCAGATACGCAGTATTTT. Protein product: CTSSYPKEGGADTQYF.

Details on this clonotype: This may stem from a read error, because a much larger clone lies one nucleotide away. The V and J genes are TRBV4-1 and TRBJ2-3, with D hard to call. Germline loops: CDR1 MGHRA, CDR2 YSYEKL. CDR3 size: 17 residues. Trimming pared 1 base from V and 2 bases from J, leaving 16 bases between. The CDR3 protein is CASSQASGSTITDTQYF. The DNA for the CDR3 is TGCGCCAGCAGCCAAGCCTCGGGCAGTACTATCACAGATACGCAGTATTTT.

For this clonotype: The junction does not match germline at one end; this may be a read error. The chain combines TRBV11-2 with TRBJ2-7; no firm D call. There are 18 residues in the CDR3. Germline V gene lookup returns CDR1 SGHAT and CDR2 FQNNGV. The CDR3 is CASSTFTTADPVCYERYF. The CDR3 nucleotides are TGTGCCAGCAGCACTTTCACCACCGCGGACCCCGTTTGCTACGAGCGGTACTTC.

The chain combines TRBV6-2 or TRBV6-3 with TRBJ2-5; 13 nucleotides match TRBD2. The CDR3 covers 15 residues. Germline values: CDR1 MNHEY, CDR2 SVGEGT. The V gene end was trimmed by 5 bases and the J gene end by 4 bases; junction bases not matched to a gene: 4. This CDR3 reads CASSLRTSGRETQYF. CDR3 in DNA: TGTGCCAGCAGTCTCCGGACTAGCGGGAGAGAGACCCAGTACTTC.

The chain uses TRBV20-1 and TRBJ2-1, with a tentative D call TRBD2 (6 bases). The germline gives CDR1 DFQATT, CDR2 SNEGSKA (reference sequence). Trimming removed 5 bases at V and 7 bases at J, with 15 bases between. This CDR3 has 13 residues. The DNA of the CDR3 is TGCAGTGCTCTCAAGGAGGGATCTAATGAGCAGTTCTTC. This sequence encodes CSALKEGSNEQFF.

This clonotype ranks as medium-sized (0.01 to 0.1%). As DNA, the CDR3 is TGTGCCAGCAGCCAAGAGTCAGAAACTGAAGCTTTCTTT. It specifies CASSQESETEAFF. The chain couples TRBV4-2 to TRBJ1-1; D unresolved. In germline, CDR1 is LGHNA, CDR2 YNFKEQ. With 0 bases removed from V and 5 bases from J, the gap between germline ends came to 7 bases. CDR3 size: 13 residues.

The CDR3 protein is CASSEIRGASGNTIYF. The CDR3 DNA reads TGCGCCAGCAGTGAAATCCGGGGGGCCTCTGGAAACACCATATATTTT. The chain is built from TRBV10-2 and TRBJ1-3; possible D gene TRBD1, 6 bases. Trimming took 3 bases from V and 0 from J, leaving 12 bases between them. CDR3 length: 16 residues. In germline, CDR1 is WSHSY, CDR2 SAAADI.

Concerning this clonotype: The missing conserved phenylalanine or tryptophan at the end of this CDR3 makes a read error likely. This chain links TRBV11-2 with TRBJ2-2; D not certain. This CDR3 has 14 residues. CDR1 and CDR2 from the germline V gene are SGHAT and FQNNGV. CDR3 sequence reads: CASSLGLDPRELFY. The CDR3 DNA reads TGTGCCAGCAGTTTAGGTCTAGATCCCCGGGAGCTGTTTTAT.